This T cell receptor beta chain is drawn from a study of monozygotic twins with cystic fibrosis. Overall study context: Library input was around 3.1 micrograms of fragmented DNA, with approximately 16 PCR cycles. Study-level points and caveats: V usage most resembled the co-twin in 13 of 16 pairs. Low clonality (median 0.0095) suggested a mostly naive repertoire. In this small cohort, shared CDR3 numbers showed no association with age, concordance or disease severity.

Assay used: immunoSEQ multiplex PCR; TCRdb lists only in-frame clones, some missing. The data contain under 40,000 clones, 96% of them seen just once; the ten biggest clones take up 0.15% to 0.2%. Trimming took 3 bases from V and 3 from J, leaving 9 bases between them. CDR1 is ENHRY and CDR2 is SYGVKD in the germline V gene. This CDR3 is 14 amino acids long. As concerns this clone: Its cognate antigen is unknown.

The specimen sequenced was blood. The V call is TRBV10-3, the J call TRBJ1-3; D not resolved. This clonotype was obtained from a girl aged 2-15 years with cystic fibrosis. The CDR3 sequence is CAISDGDDGNTIYF. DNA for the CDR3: TGTGCCATCAGTGATGGCGACGATGGAAACACCATATATTTT.